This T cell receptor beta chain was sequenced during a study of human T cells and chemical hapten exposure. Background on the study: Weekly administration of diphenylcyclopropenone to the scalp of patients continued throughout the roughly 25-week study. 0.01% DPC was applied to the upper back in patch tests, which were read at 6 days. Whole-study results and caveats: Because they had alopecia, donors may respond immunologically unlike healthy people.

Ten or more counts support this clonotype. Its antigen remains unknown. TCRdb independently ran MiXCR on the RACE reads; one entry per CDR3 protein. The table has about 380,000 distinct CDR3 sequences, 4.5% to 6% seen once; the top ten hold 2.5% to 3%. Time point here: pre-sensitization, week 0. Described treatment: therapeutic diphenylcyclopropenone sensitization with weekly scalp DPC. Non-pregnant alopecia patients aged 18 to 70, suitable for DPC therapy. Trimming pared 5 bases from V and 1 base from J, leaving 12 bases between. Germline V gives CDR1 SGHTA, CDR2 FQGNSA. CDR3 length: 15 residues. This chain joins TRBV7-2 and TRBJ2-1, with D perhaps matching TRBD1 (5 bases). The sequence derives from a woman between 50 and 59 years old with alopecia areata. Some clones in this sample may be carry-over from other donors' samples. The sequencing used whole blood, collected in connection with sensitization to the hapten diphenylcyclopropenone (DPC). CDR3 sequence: CASSRVGRSYNEQFF. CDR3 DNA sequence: TGTGCCAGCAGCCGCGTGGGGCGGTCCTACAATGAGCAGTTCTTC.